Listed below are T cell receptor beta chains from one sample, sequenced in a study of beta chain features in type 1 diabetes. Only in-frame clones appear in the TCRdb table, and some are missing; sequencing was by immunoSEQ multiplex PCR. The sample records hundreds of thousands of clones, 17% being singletons. The specimen was naive CD4+ T cells from blood. These receptors all stem from a woman younger than 30 in good health. Each CDR3 is given with its conserved first and last residue. A D gene is named only where the DNA matches it firmly. Only part of the rows carry a size: once, few, many, or a class if the clone is expanded.

>TRBV29-1|few|NA|TRBJ2-7|13
CSVDVEGTYEQYF
TGCAGCGTTGATGTTGAGGGGACCTACGAGCAGTACTTC
>TRBV5-6|few|TRBD2|TRBJ2-7|18
CASSSTAERLAGEWEQYF
TGTGCCAGCAGCTCCACCGCCGAAAGACTAGCGGGAGAATGGGAGCAGTACTTC
>TRBV27|NA|NA|TRBJ2-5|14
CASSLTRLQETQYF
TGTGCCAGCAGTTTAACTCGGTTACAAGAGACCCAGTACTTC
>TRBV19|NA|TRBD2|TRBJ2-1|15
CASSIALAGGGEQFF
TGTGCCAGTAGTATCGCCCTAGCGGGAGGAGGTGAGCAGTTCTTC
>TRBV5-1|few|NA|TRBJ2-6|16
CASSLGSGAGANVLTF
TGCGCCAGCAGCTTGGGATCTGGGGCTGGGGCCAACGTCCTGACTTTC
>TRBV5-6|NA|NA|TRBJ2-4|14
CASSDSTRGNIQYF
TGTGCCAGCAGCGACAGTACGAGGGGAAACATTCAGTACTTC
>TRBV2|few|TRBD1|TRBJ2-5|13
CASSRQGRETQYF
TGTGCCAGCAGTCGACAGGGTCGAGAGACCCAGTACTTC
>TRBV6-5|NA|TRBD1|TRBJ2-2|16
CASSYSFRGPTGELFF
TGTGCCAGCAGTTACTCGTTCAGGGGGCCCACCGGGGAGCTGTTTTTT
>TRBV18|NA|NA|TRBJ1-2|15
CASSQSTQGRNGYTF
TGTGCCAGCTCACAATCAACCCAGGGAAGGAATGGCTACACCTTC
>TRBV7-3|few|NA|TRBJ2-5|13
CASSRSNQETQYF
TGTGCCAGCAGCCGCTCGAATCAAGAGACCCAGTACTTC
>TRBV10-2|NA|TRBD2|TRBJ2-7|13
CASTTREMGEQYF
TGCGCCAGCACGACGCGGGAGATGGGCGAGCAGTACTTC
>TRBV28|NA|NA|TRBJ2-2|14
CATNRLITTGELFF
TGTGCCACAAATCGATTAATTACGACCGGGGAGCTGTTTTTT
>TRBV7-9|few|NA|TRBJ2-1|14
CASGEKRNYNEQFF
TGTGCCAGCGGAGAAAAGCGAAATTACAATGAGCAGTTCTTC
>TRBV7-2|NA|NA|TRBJ2-3|18
CASSLYGGGGTGFFAQYF
TGTGCCAGCAGCTTATATGGCGGTGGCGGTACAGGGTTTTTCGCGCAGTATTTT
>TRBV10-3|few|NA|TRBJ2-3|13
CAIRQASTDTQYF
TGTGCCATCCGACAGGCGAGCACAGATACGCAGTATTTT
>TRBV27|NA|NA|TRBJ2-1|13
CASSHQLWDEQFF
TGTGCCAGCAGTCATCAACTTTGGGATGAGCAGTTCTTC
>TRBV18|few|TRBD1|TRBJ1-1|15
CASSLGTGKDTEAFF
TGTGCCAGCTCACTAGGGACAGGGAAGGACACTGAAGCTTTCTTT
>TRBV20-1|NA|NA|TRBJ2-7|11
CSVGGRYEQYF
TGCAGTGTCGGGGGCCGATACGAGCAGTACTTC
>TRBV28|few|TRBD1|TRBJ1-2|13
CASRFQGAVGYTF
TGTGCCAGCAGATTCCAGGGGGCGGTTGGCTACACCTTC